The 26 T cell receptor beta chains below were found in one sample sequenced in a study of identical twins. MiXCR, applied by TCRdb to the 5' RACE reads, yields one record per CDR3 protein. The repertoire holds roughly 690,000 distinct CDR3 sequences, with 20% to 25% as singletons. These data were also reused for a study on T cells expressing NK-cell markers.

The sample was PBMCs. All receptors derive from a woman aged 18-29 years in good health.

This clonotype was recorded at least ten times. The rearrangement joins TRBV5-1 to TRBJ2-1, with TRBD2 matching over 10 bases. In germline, CDR1 is SGHRS, CDR2 YFSETQ. V trimming: 0 bases; J trimming: 3 bases; junction bases outside the gene matches: 12. CDR3 size: 19 residues. This CDR3 is CASSLAYSPTSGFYNEQFF. CDR3 DNA sequence: TGCGCCAGCAGCTTGGCCTATTCTCCGACTAGCGGGTTCTACAATGAGCAGTTCTTC.

This clonotype appeared a few times. The chain links TRBV9 to TRBJ2-1; D gene uncertain. Trimming removed 1 base at V and 2 bases at J, with 25 bases between. The CDR3 runs 20 residues. The germline gives CDR1 SGDLS, CDR2 YYNGEE. The CDR3 reads CASSVSSHRPDQPTYNEQFF. In DNA form, the CDR3 reads TGTGCCAGCAGCGTATCCTCTCATAGGCCCGATCAGCCTACCTACAATGAGCAGTTCTTC.

The V gene is TRBV9, the J gene TRBJ2-5, with D perhaps matching TRBD1 (6 bases). The CDR3 contains 15 residues. The ends were cut back, 3 bases at V and 1 base at J, with 13 bases in the middle. Germline values: CDR1 SGDLS, CDR2 YYNGEE. The CDR3 DNA reads as TGTGCCAGCAGCGCTTGGAAGGGGGTCCAAGAGACCCAGTACTTC. It yields the protein CASSAWKGVQETQYF.

The sample holds a few counts of this clonotype. The chain uses TRBV5-5 and TRBJ2-7; weak D call: TRBD2 (5 bases). In germline, CDR1 is SGHKS, CDR2 YYEKEE (reference sequence). The CDR3 totals 16 residues. Trimming shortened V by 2 bases and J by 3 bases, and 18 bases separated the two germline ends. The chain's CDR3 is CASSFSVGEFNYEQYF. CDR3 sequence (DNA): TGTGCCAGCAGCTTTTCGGTTGGGGAGTTCAACTACGAGCAGTACTTC.

The J gene is TRBJ2-7, the V gene TRBV10-3; perhaps TRBD2 as D (5 bases). The CDR3 runs 15 residues. Trimming stripped 0 bases from V and 2 bases from J, with 11 bases between. Germline CDR1 reads ENHRY; CDR2 reads SYGVKD. CDR3 in DNA: TGTGCCATCAGTGAGTCGATTGAGGGAACCTACGAGCAGTACTTC. Residues: CAISESIEGTYEQYF.

The chain uses TRBV6-1 and TRBJ1-2; D may be TRBD1 (5 bases). The CDR3 contains 15 residues. V shed 0 bases and J shed 10 bases, with 18 bases lying between them. In germline, CDR1 is MNHNS, CDR2 SASEGT. CDR3 protein: CASSEARITTATYTF. Here the CDR3 DNA reads TGTGCCAGCAGTGAAGCTCGAATTACGACAGCTACCTACACCTTC.

This clonotype was recorded many times. The chain employs TRBV7-2 and TRBJ2-7; D not certain. CDR3 length equals 13 residues. V lost 1 base, J lost 6 bases, and 10 bases lay in between. Germline V lookup: CDR1 SGHTA, CDR2 FQGNSA. For the CDR3, the DNA is TGTGCCAGCAGCTTAGGTGTACCTACCGAGCAGTACTTC. Translated: CASSLGVPTEQYF.

The rearrangement joins TRBV4-1 to TRBJ2-5; 7 positions agree with TRBD1. V lost 2 bases, J lost 5 bases, and 8 bases stayed unmatched. The CDR3 sequence is 15 residues long. Germline V gene lookup returns CDR1 MGHRA and CDR2 YSYEKL. The CDR3 protein is CASSQPRTGVETQYF. The CDR3 nucleotides are TGCGCCAGCAGCCAACCTCGAACAGGGGTGGAGACCCAGTACTTC.

The J gene is TRBJ2-2, the V gene TRBV6-1; the D gene could be TRBD1 or TRBD2 (5 bases each). V was clipped by 6 bases and J by 6 bases, with 14 bases between them. This CDR3 is built from 14 residues. Germline V gene lookup returns CDR1 MNHNS and CDR2 SASEGT. The CDR3 here is CASRSGTLAGELFF. The CDR3 DNA follows: TGTGCCAGCAGGTCCGGGACCCTCGCCGGGGAGCTGTTTTTT.

This clonotype was observed a handful of times. This sequence joins TRBV20-1 and TRBJ2-2; no firm D call. Germline V gene data show CDR1 as DFQATT and CDR2 as SNEGSKA (reference sequence). Trimming removed 0 bases from V and 2 bases from J, with 7 bases in between. This CDR3 contains 14 residues. The CDR3 nucleotides read TGCAGTGCTAGAGAGAGCTTCAACACCGGGGAGCTGTTTTTT. This translates into CSARESFNTGELFF.

This clonotype was counted a few times. The chain recombines TRBV9 with TRBJ2-6; D may be TRBD2 (6 bases). The CDR3 loop spans 14 amino acids. Germline V gene lookup returns CDR1 SGDLS and CDR2 YYNGEE. The germline V and J ends were trimmed by 3 bases and 4 bases, with 8 bases remaining between them. The CDR3: CASSGRAGANVLTF. DNA for the CDR3: TGTGCCAGCAGCGGGAGGGCCGGGGCCAACGTCCTGACTTTC.

This clonotype occurred many times. The chain combines TRBV20-1 with TRBJ1-4; 10 bases agree with TRBD1. This CDR3 is 11 amino acids long. Germline trimming cut 6 bases from V and 14 bases from J; bases unmatched to any gene: 6. The germline gives CDR1 DFQATT, CDR2 SNEGSKA (reference sequence). CDR3 residues: CSASGTGVLFF. The CDR3 nucleotides are TGCAGTGCCTCCGGGACAGGGGTTCTGTTTTTT.

The chain employs TRBV20-1 and TRBJ2-1; the D call may be TRBD1 or TRBD2 (6 bases each). Trimming cost V 0 bases and J 4 bases, with 16 bases left between them. Germline V CDR1 and CDR2: DFQATT, SNEGSKA (reference sequence). This CDR3 is built from 16 residues. The CDR3 is CSARDPLGGSYNEQFF. CDR3 sequence (DNA): TGCAGTGCTAGAGATCCTCTGGGGGGCAGTTACAATGAGCAGTTCTTC.

The V call is TRBV7-2, the J call TRBJ2-5; D remains ambiguous. The CDR3 runs to 16 residues. Per germline, CDR1 SGHTA and CDR2 FQGNSA. Deletions cut 5 bases from V and 2 bases from J, with 18 bases between. CDR3 coding DNA: TGTGCCAGCAGCCTGGTTATGAGTCCCCGGCAAGAGACCCAGTACTTC. The encoded protein is CASSLVMSPRQETQYF.

This chain links TRBV12-3 or TRBV12-4 with TRBJ2-4, with 9 bases identical to TRBD2. The CDR3 is 15 residues long. V was pared by 5 bases and J by 8 bases, with 10 bases of the junction left unmatched. The CDR3 DNA follows: TGTGCCAGCAGTCCCTTAGCGGGAGAGGGGTACATTCAGTACTTC. Encoded protein: CASSPLAGEGYIQYF.

This chain links TRBV18 with TRBJ2-1, with TRBD2 identical over 10 bases. This CDR3 contains 14 residues. Germline CDR1 KGHSH, CDR2 LQKENI. V lost 5 bases, J lost 7 bases, and 5 bases stayed unmatched. The CDR3 nucleotides are TGTGCCAGCTCAGCGCTAGCGGGGGTAAATGAGCAGTTCTTC. This encodes CASSALAGVNEQFF.

V and J are TRBV5-1 and TRBJ2-7; D remains unclear. The V end lost 4 bases, the J end lost 3 bases, and 17 bases lay between the germline ends. This CDR3 region has 15 residues. Per the germline V gene, CDR1 is SGHRS and CDR2 is YFSETQ. In nucleotides, the CDR3 is TGCGCCAGCAGCACCCTAGGATTTGCCAGCTACGAGCAGTACTTC. Translating it yields CASSTLGFASYEQYF.

The chain carries TRBV4-2 and TRBJ2-5; D is possibly TRBD2 (6 bases). The CDR3 spans 16 residues. Trimming pared 1 base from V and 4 bases from J, leaving 16 bases between. Per germline, CDR1 LGHNA and CDR2 YNFKEQ. The CDR3, as DNA: TGTGCCAGCAGCCAAGGTACGGGGGATCTTCGAGAGACCCAGTACTTC. Amino acid sequence: CASSQGTGDLRETQYF.

This chain connects TRBV7-3 to TRBJ2-7; TRBD1 matches at 8 bases. Germline loops: CDR1 SGHTA, CDR2 FQGTGA. CDR3 length: 14 amino acids. The V and J ends lost 2 bases and 3 bases, in that order; junction bases with no gene match: 3. The DNA for the CDR3 is TGTGCCAGCAGCTTATACGGACAGGGCTACGAGCAGTACTTC. Translation: CASSLYGQGYEQYF.

This clonotype was observed a few times. The chain recombines TRBV29-1 with TRBJ2-3; D not resolved. The CDR3 runs to 12 residues. Germline V gene sequence: CDR1 SQVTM, CDR2 ANQGSEA. Trimming took off 4 bases at V and 0 bases at J, with 5 bases between the two ends. The CDR3 sequence is CSVVVSTDTQYF. The CDR3 bases are TGCAGCGTTGTTGTTAGCACAGATACGCAGTATTTT.

The chain joins TRBV12-3 or TRBV12-4 to TRBJ2-5; TRBD1 matches 10 bases. CDR3 size: 16 residues. Unmatched junction bases numbered 7, after V lost 3 bases and J lost 3 bases. The CDR3 reads CASSFPDRGREETQYF. As DNA, the CDR3 is TGTGCCAGCAGTTTCCCGGACAGGGGGAGGGAAGAGACCCAGTACTTC.

The CDR3 loop is CASSLDSGGGTDTQYF. CDR3 in DNA: TGTGCCAGCAGCTTAGACTCGGGGGGCGGGACAGATACGCAGTATTTT. V and J are TRBV7-3 and TRBJ2-3; tentatively, D is TRBD2 (7 bases). In germline, CDR1 is SGHTA, CDR2 FQGTGA. The CDR3 consists of 16 residues. Trimming stripped 2 bases from V and 3 bases from J, with 15 bases between.

The CDR3: CASSPGGAVNEQFF. The CDR3 DNA reads TGTGCCAGCAGCCCCGGGGGGGCGGTCAATGAGCAGTTCTTC. The V gene is TRBV7-3, the J gene TRBJ2-1; TRBD2 agrees at 8 bases. Per the germline V gene, CDR1 is SGHTA and CDR2 is FQGTGA. V lost 5 bases, J lost 6 bases, and 6 bases stayed unmatched. The CDR3 totals 14 residues.

There are a few counts of this clonotype. This chain uses TRBV12-3 or TRBV12-4 with TRBJ1-3, with no clear D. CDR3 length: 15 residues. Trimming cost V 2 bases and J 7 bases, with 15 bases left between them. Here the CDR3 DNA reads TGTGCCAGCAGTTTATTCCCCCACACAGCCAACACCATATATTTT. Its translation is CASSLFPHTANTIYF.

The V gene is TRBV15, the J gene TRBJ2-7; D call uncertain. Deletions cut 11 bases from V and 0 bases from J, with 14 bases between. Germline V lookup: CDR1 LNHNV, CDR2 YYDKDF (reference sequence). The CDR3 spans 13 residues. CDR3 in amino acids: CAPGLEISYEQYF. Written as DNA, the CDR3 is TGTGCCCCGGGTTTGGAAATCTCCTACGAGCAGTACTTC.

The chain recombines TRBV11-1 with TRBJ2-3; 8 positions agree with TRBD2. After removal of 5 bases from V and 6 bases from J, the junction contained 19 bases not matched to a gene. The CDR3 totals 18 residues. The germline gives CDR1 SGHAT, CDR2 FQDESV (reference sequence). CDR3 coding DNA: TGTGCCAGCAGCCGCGGTGGGACTAGTGCCCCTTCGGGTGATACGCAGTATTTT. It is translated as CASSRGGTSAPSGDTQYF.